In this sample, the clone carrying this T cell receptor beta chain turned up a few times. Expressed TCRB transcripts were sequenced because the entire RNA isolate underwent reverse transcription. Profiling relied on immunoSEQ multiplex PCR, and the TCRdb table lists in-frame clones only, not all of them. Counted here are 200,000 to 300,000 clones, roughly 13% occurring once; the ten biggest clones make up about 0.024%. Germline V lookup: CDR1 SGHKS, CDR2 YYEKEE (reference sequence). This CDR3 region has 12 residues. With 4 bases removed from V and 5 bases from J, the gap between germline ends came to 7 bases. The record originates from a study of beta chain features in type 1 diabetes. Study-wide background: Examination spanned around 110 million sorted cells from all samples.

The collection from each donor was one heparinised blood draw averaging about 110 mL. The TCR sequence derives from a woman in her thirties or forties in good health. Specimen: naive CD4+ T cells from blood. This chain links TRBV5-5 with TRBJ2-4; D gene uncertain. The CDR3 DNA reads TGTGCCAGCAGCCAAGCTGAAAACATTCAGTACTTC. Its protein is CASSQAENIQYF.